Shown below are 22 T cell receptor beta chains from a single sample sequenced in a study of blood T cells in healthy people across ages. Combining a sample-barcoded 5' primer with a J-beta primer mix, a second PCR ran for roughly 7 to 12 cycles. TCRdb independently ran MiXCR on the 5' RACE reads; one entry per CDR3 protein. The sample has about 1.1 million distinct CDR3 sequences, around two fifths seen once. The material sequenced was blood. The receptors shown here come from a man between 18 and 29 years old in good health.

About this clonotype itself: This may be a read error: a much more frequent sequence differs by one nucleotide. This chain uses TRBV7-9 with TRBJ2-5; 7 bases align to TRBD1. CDR3 size: 13 residues. Germline CDR1 reads SEHNR; CDR2 reads FQNEAQ (reference sequence). In DNA form, the CDR3 reads TGTGTCAGCAGCAAGTCGACAGGGCTGGAGCAGTACTTC. Its translation is CVSSKSTGLEQYF. Combining the CDR3 with reference TRBV7-9 and TRBJ2-5 gives the whole variable domain DTGVSQNPRHKITKRGQNVTFRCDPISEHNRLYWYRQTLGQGPEFLTYFQNEAQLEKSRLLSDRFSAERPKGSFSTLEIQRTEQGDSAMYLCVSSKSTGLEQYFGPGTRLLVL.

The sample holds a few counts of this clonotype. The rearrangement uses TRBV29-1 and TRBJ1-5; a weak D match, TRBD1 (6 bases). The germline V gene has CDR1 SQVTM and CDR2 ANQGSEA. Trimming removed 1 base at V and 6 bases at J, with 13 bases between. The CDR3 extends over 14 amino acids. The CDR3 region has the DNA TGCAGCGTTGAAGTCGGAGGCAGGGGTCAGCCCCAGCATTTT. Its translation is CSVEVGGRGQPQHF. Full variable domain (rest looked up from reference TRBV29-1 and TRBJ1-5): SAVISQKPSRDICQRGTSLTIQCQVDSQVTMMFWYRQQPGQSLTLIATANQGSEATYESGFVIDKFPISRPNLTFSTLTVSNMSPEDSSIYLCSVEVGGRGQPQHFGDGTRLSIL.

The chain uses TRBV20-1 and TRBJ2-1, with 10 bases fitting TRBD2. The CDR3 is 13 residues long. With V trimmed by 8 bases and J by 9 bases, 10 bases remained unmatched. Germline V gene sequence: CDR1 DFQATT, CDR2 SNEGSKA (reference sequence). The CDR3 DNA reads as TGCAGTCCGACTAGCGGGTTAGAGTTTGAGCAGTTCTTC. Translating it yields CSPTSGLEFEQFF.

The chain uses TRBV16 and TRBJ1-2; a weak D match, TRBD1 (5 bases). Trimming removed 3 bases from V and 3 bases from J, with 14 bases in between. CDR3 length equals 15 residues. Germline V CDR1 and CDR2: KGHSY, FQNENV. CDR3 DNA sequence: TGTGCCAGCAGCCAGAGCCCAGGGACGGACTATGGCTACACCTTC. This codes for CASSQSPGTDYGYTF. The full variable domain, completed using reference TRBV16 and TRBJ1-2, is GEEVAQTPKHLVRGEGQKAKLYCAPIKGHSYVFWYQQVLKNEFKFLISFQNENVFDETGMPKERFSAKCLPNSPCSLEIQATKLEDSAVYFCASSQSPGTDYGYTFGSGTRLTVV.

The chain joins TRBV20-1 to TRBJ2-4; D might be TRBD2 (6 bases). Matching the DNA end better, TRBJ2-7 makes the J call doubtful. This CDR3 has 15 amino acids. From germline, CDR1 is DFQATT and CDR2 SNEGSKA (reference sequence). The CDR3 is CSARDRAGTPYEQYF. The CDR3 DNA follows: TGCAGTGCTAGAGATAGGGCGGGAACCCCCTACGAGCAGTACTTC.

The chain carries TRBV20-1 and TRBJ2-1; TRBD2 might be the D (5 bases). Trimming removed 1 base at V and 7 bases at J, with 14 bases between. The CDR3 is 14 amino acids. From germline, CDR1 is DFQATT and CDR2 SNEGSKA (reference sequence). This chain's CDR3 is CSARGGEALNEQFF. In nucleotides, the CDR3 is TGCAGTGCTAGAGGGGGAGAAGCGTTGAATGAGCAGTTCTTC.

This chain links TRBV10-3 with TRBJ1-5, with D unresolved. The CDR3 covers 12 residues. The V end lost 6 bases, the J end lost 6 bases, and 9 bases lay between the germline ends. CDR1 is ENHRY, CDR2 SYGVKD, per germline. The CDR3 is CAIREGIQPQHF. DNA of the CDR3: TGTGCCATCAGGGAAGGGATTCAGCCCCAGCATTTT.

This clonotype was observed at least ten times. The chain recombines TRBV10-3 with TRBJ2-1; D is possibly TRBD2 (6 bases). The ends were cut back, 4 bases at V and 8 bases at J, with 15 bases in the middle. The germline CDR1 and CDR2 sequences are ENHRY and SYGVKD. This CDR3 has 14 residues. CDR3 residues: CAISVGGNVDEQFF. CDR3 DNA sequence: TGTGCCATCAGTGTCGGCGGGAATGTGGATGAGCAGTTCTTC.

V is TRBV12-3 or TRBV12-4 and J is TRBJ1-1; 7 nucleotides match TRBD1. The CDR3 loop spans 15 amino acids. V was clipped by 5 bases and J by 5 bases; unmatched bases: 11. In DNA, the CDR3 is TGTGCCAGCAGTCAAAGGGCCCAGGGGGTGACTGAAGCTTTCTTT. Its protein is CASSQRAQGVTEAFF.

The chain carries TRBV9 and TRBJ2-1, with 8 bases lining up with TRBD2. The germline CDR1 and CDR2 sequences are SGDLS and YYNGEE. V was clipped by 3 bases and J by 3 bases; unmatched bases: 8. The CDR3 loop spans 16 amino acids. The CDR3 is CASSAQSGGFYNEQFF. Here the CDR3 DNA reads TGTGCCAGCAGCGCCCAAAGCGGGGGATTCTACAATGAGCAGTTCTTC.

A few counts support this clonotype. The chain links TRBV27 to TRBJ1-6; a possible D gene is TRBD1 (5 bases). This CDR3 spans 13 amino acids. Trimming took 5 bases from V and 9 from J, leaving 11 bases between them. Germline CDR1 MNHEY, CDR2 SMNVEV (reference sequence). The CDR3 loop is CASSVYGASPLHF. For the CDR3, the DNA is TGTGCCAGCAGTGTATATGGGGCTTCACCCCTCCACTTT.

The V and J genes are TRBV9 and TRBJ1-2, with D tentatively TRBD1 (6 bases). The length of the CDR3 is 12 residues. Trimming shortened V by 7 bases and J by 5 bases, and 12 bases separated the two germline ends. Germline V gene data show CDR1 as SGDLS and CDR2 as YYNGEE. The CDR3 DNA reads TGTGCCAGCTTTACAGGGCGGTATGGCTACACCTTC. This sequence encodes CASFTGRYGYTF.

V is TRBV7-2 and J is TRBJ2-5, with 7 bases fitting TRBD1. V dropped 1 base and J dropped 5; count of bases not matched to a gene: 4. The CDR3 has 14 amino acids. Looked up from germline, CDR1 is SGHTA and CDR2 is FQGNSA. CDR3 amino acids: CASSLGWDSETQYF. The CDR3 bases are TGTGCCAGCAGCTTAGGGTGGGACAGTGAGACCCAGTACTTC.

The chain joins TRBV6-5 to TRBJ2-5; 7 bases map to TRBD2. The CDR3 totals 14 residues. Germline loops: CDR1 MNHEY, CDR2 SVGAGI. V shed 2 bases and J 5 bases; nucleotides not matched to a gene: 5. CDR3 in amino acids: CASSYRRGGETQYF. The CDR3 nucleotides read TGTGCCAGCAGTTACCGGCGGGGAGGGGAGACCCAGTACTTC.

This clonotype was seen a few times. V gene TRBV7-9 combines with J gene TRBJ1-2; the match to TRBD1 covers 8 bases. The V gene's germline CDR1 is SEHNR and CDR2 FQNEAQ (reference sequence). The length of the CDR3 is 15 residues. Trimming took 0 bases from V and 4 from J; bases not matched to a gene: 4. CDR3 sequence: CASSLAWTGSYGYTF. Here the CDR3 DNA reads TGTGCCAGCAGCTTAGCGTGGACAGGGAGCTATGGCTACACCTTC.

The rearrangement links TRBV4-3 to TRBJ1-3, with D possibly matching TRBD1 (5 bases). Germline V gene lookup returns CDR1 LGHNA and CDR2 YSLEER. Trimming pared 4 bases from V and 8 bases from J, leaving 12 bases between. The CDR3 consists of 13 residues. The DNA of the CDR3 is TGCGCCAGCAGCCCTGCCAGGGAGGACACCATATATTTT. It is translated as CASSPAREDTIYF.

This clonotype occurred a few times. The chain joins TRBV24-1 to TRBJ1-2, with a tentative D call TRBD1 (6 bases). V was shortened by 7 bases and J by 0 bases, with 8 bases between the two germline ends. This CDR3 has 13 residues. The germline V gene has CDR1 KGHDR and CDR2 SFDVKD. The DNA for the CDR3 is TGTGCCACCAGGGACAGCACTAACTATGGCTACACCTTC. Amino acid sequence: CATRDSTNYGYTF.

The chain recombines TRBV10-3 with TRBJ2-7; D is uncertain. The length of the CDR3 is 14 residues. V was clipped by 6 bases and J by 1 base, with 13 bases between them. Looked up from germline, CDR1 is ENHRY and CDR2 is SYGVKD. The DNA for the CDR3 is TGTGCCATCAGGGCTAGAGTCCCATCCTACGAGCAGTACTTC. Protein sequence: CAIRARVPSYEQYF.

Points on this clonotype: A much more abundant neighbour one base away suggests this may be a read error. The V gene is TRBV5-6, the J gene TRBJ2-5; D is unclear. From germline, CDR1 is SGHDT and CDR2 YYEEEE. The CDR3 contains 13 residues. The ends were cut back, 2 bases at V and 11 bases at J, with 16 bases in the middle. CDR3 coding DNA: TGTGCCAGCAGCTTCGATGGTGGCAATGAGCAGTACTTC. Translation: CASSFDGGNEQYF.

This clonotype was seen a handful of times. The J gene is TRBJ1-4, the V gene TRBV9; D remains unclear. The germline V gene has CDR1 SGDLS and CDR2 YYNGEE. The CDR3 has 15 amino acids. Trimming removed 6 bases at V and 3 bases at J, with 15 bases between. In nucleotides, the CDR3 is TGTGCCAGCACCATCGGAGGACGGCCTAATGAAAAACTGTTTTTT. Its translation is CASTIGGRPNEKLFF.

The chain recombines TRBV12-3 or TRBV12-4 with TRBJ2-2; D possibly corresponds to TRBD2 (5 bases). V shed 7 bases and J shed 4 bases, with 19 bases lying between them. The CDR3 extends over 16 amino acids. Here the CDR3 reads CASISPFGLITGELFF. CDR3 sequence (DNA): TGTGCCAGCATCTCACCATTCGGACTTATCACCGGGGAGCTGTTTTTT.

This clonotype turned up a few times. This chain joins TRBV20-1 and TRBJ1-5, with unresolved D. This CDR3 is 14 amino acids long. V gave up 3 bases and J gave up 4 bases, with 13 bases separating them. Germline-derived CDR1 and CDR2 are DFQATT and SNEGSKA (reference sequence). The CDR3 region is CSASPRQANQPQHF. CDR3 coding DNA: TGCAGTGCTAGTCCCAGGCAGGCTAATCAGCCCCAGCATTTT.